This TCR beta chain was found in a study of CD4 T cell repertoires in COVID-19 (dated by TCRdb to the early 2020s). For the study in its entirety: For cross-reactivity analysis, CFSE-low cells were expanded with IL-2 for about 10 days, then relabeled and restimulated with spike proteins from other coronaviruses. In three recovered individuals, the researchers analyzed the TCR Vbeta repertoire of SARS-CoV-2-reactive T cells at the subset level. Naturally processed CD4+ T cell responses to SARS-CoV-2 spike and nucleoprotein were characterized in COVID-19-recovered individuals, and clonal composition was assessed by TCR Vbeta sequencing. Findings and caveats that apply to the study as a whole: Several of the most expanded SARS-CoV-2-reactive clonotypes were present in two or all three memory subsets, which suggests intraclonal diversification. Between about 7 and 27% of SARS-CoV-2 clonotypes were also detected in secondary cultures stimulated with SARS-CoV and/or HKU1 spike, a finding consistent with cross-reactivity.

Libraries came from the immunoSEQ multiplex PCR assay. Concerning the study's data processing: The Chao-Jaccard similarity index and counts of shared clonotypes were used to quantify repertoire overlap between subsets. The source is immuneACCESS, and TCRdb retained only in-frame sequences with V and J called. Part of the clones is not carried over; for the studies checked, unresolved V genes explain less than half of this, and the remainder is unexplained. D and trimming were read from the DNA, whereas the V and J calls and clone size are those reported in that table. The sample profile shows about 22,000 clones; over 75% of them were found once. Jointly, the top ten make up over 0.55% of the sample. In the case of this clone: Its antigen specificity is not known. No qualities accompany the bases; no much larger clone lies one base away.

Uncultured memory T cell samples were sequenced directly after ex vivo isolation. CD4+ total memory, central memory, effector memory and circulating T follicular helper cells were isolated from peripheral blood mononuclear cells. Relative to germline, V is missing 4 bases and J is missing 6 bases, with 6 bases of the junction outside any gene match. CDR1 MRHNA and CDR2 SNTAGT were looked up in the germline V gene. The CDR3 starts with the cysteine, ends with the phenylalanine, and has 13 residues. The DNA shown is the 39-base CDR3, in frame from base 1. The chain employs TRBV6-4 and TRBJ2-7, with TRBD1 matching 7 junction bases. This TCR was recovered from a human donor who had COVID-19. The source was central memory CD4+ T cells from blood, collected before the COVID-19 pandemic. The cell subset or site label, read with the paper, signifies: CD4+ T central memory cells. This receptor carries the CDR3 CASSASPGGEQYF. The DNA sequence is as follows: TGTGCCAGCAGTGCCTCACCAGGGGGCGAGCAGTACTTC.